This T cell receptor (beta chain) is drawn from a study of blood T cell repertoires in COVID-19. Study context: There were acute and convalescent COVID-19 samples, and they came from the United States, Italy and Spain. The cDNA or gDNA used as material had been derived from T cells, B-cell-depleted T cells, or PBMCs.

Per the authors' pipeline: Scientists estimated how many nucleated cells there were by amplifying reference gene primers. Clones were read by immunoSEQ multiplex PCR, and TCRdb kept only the in-frame ones, dropping some. V and J calls and clone size are copied from that table; D and trimming were computed from the DNA. The table has around 39,000 clones, 70% to 90% seen once. With V trimmed by 4 bases and J by 5 bases, 4 bases remained unmatched. Germline CDR1 is SGHRS and CDR2 is YFSETQ. The CDR3 sequence is 13 residues long. This clone came up a few times. This clonotype was sampled from a man in his fifties or sixties with active COVID-19. The specimen sequenced was peripheral blood. The rearrangement links TRBV5-1 to TRBJ2-7; 9 bases map to TRBD1. CDR3 protein: CASSGQGIHEQYF. The CDR3 region has the DNA TGCGCCAGCAGCGGACAGGGGATACACGAGCAGTACTTC.